These T cell receptor beta chains were read from a single sample in a study of control samples from healthy donors and cancer patients. Profiling relied on immunoSEQ multiplex PCR, and the TCRdb table lists in-frame clones only, not all of them. This sample has around 150,000 clones, with about 90% found just once. Input material: blood. These receptors originate from a man aged 25-45 years in good health. The CDR3 runs from the conserved cysteine through the conserved F or W. Size values are once, few and many counts, or a class for expanded clones, and some rows have none.

>TRBV28|TRBJ1-1|NA
CASSSRQRSFF
>TRBV7-9|TRBJ2-7|NA
CASSLYVYEQYF
>TRBV29-1|TRBJ2-1|once
CSVEGQGDRNEQFF
>TRBV19|TRBJ2-1|NA
CASSRQGRAGVEQFF
>TRBV18|TRBJ1-2|once
CASSPQGGIDGYTF
>TRBV21-1|TRBJ1-5|few
CASSKARGPGNQPQHF
>TRBV9|TRBJ2-7|once
CASSDPTGLAETYEQYF
>TRBV5-1|TRBJ2-6|NA
CASSLYQAPGANVLTF
>TRBV5-1|TRBJ2-5|NA
CASSLRGLAGGFQETQYF
>TRBV28|TRBJ2-7|NA
CASGTGTPVSYEQYF
>TRBV2|TRBJ2-5|once
CASSEFGTGASLETQYF
>TRBV27|TRBJ1-2|NA
CASSQQGVYTF
>TRBV3-1/TRBV3-2|TRBJ2-7|NA
CASSPVSGLYEQYF
>TRBV10-2|TRBJ2-1|NA
CASKGGSSYNEQFF
>TRBV6-5|TRBJ2-7|NA
CASSRPLSYEQYF
>TRBV3-1/TRBV3-2|TRBJ2-1|NA
CASRGWADNEQFF
>TRBV29-1|TRBJ2-7|NA
CSVKTGVSPYEQYF
>TRBV4-1|TRBJ1-1|NA
CASTPGGAGTEAFF
>TRBV14|TRBJ1-3|NA
CASSYDGGARRNTIYF
>TRBV10-3|TRBJ2-7|NA
CAISESGRPYEQYF
>TRBV24-1|TRBJ2-2|once
CATRGQGVTGELFF
>TRBV4-1|TRBJ2-7|NA
CASSHGRSYEQYF
>TRBV7-8|TRBJ1-4|NA
CASSPTGTGGEKLFF
>TRBV3-1/TRBV3-2|TRBJ2-7|NA
CASSQDRLSYEQYF
>TRBV4-3|TRBJ1-1|NA
CASSQDEGGFTEAFF
>TRBV7-8|TRBJ1-3|NA
CASSLVIGQSGNTIYF